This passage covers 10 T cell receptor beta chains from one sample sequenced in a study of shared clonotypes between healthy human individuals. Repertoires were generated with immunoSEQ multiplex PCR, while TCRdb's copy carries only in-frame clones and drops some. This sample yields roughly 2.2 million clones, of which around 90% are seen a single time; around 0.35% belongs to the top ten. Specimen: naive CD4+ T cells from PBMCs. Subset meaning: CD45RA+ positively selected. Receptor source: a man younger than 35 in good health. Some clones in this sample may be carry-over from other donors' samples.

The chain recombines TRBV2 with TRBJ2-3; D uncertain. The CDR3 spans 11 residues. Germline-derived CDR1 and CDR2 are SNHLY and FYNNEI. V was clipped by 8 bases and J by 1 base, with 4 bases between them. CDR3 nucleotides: TGTGCCAGCCTCCGCACAGATACGCAGTATTTT. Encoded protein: CASLRTDTQYF.

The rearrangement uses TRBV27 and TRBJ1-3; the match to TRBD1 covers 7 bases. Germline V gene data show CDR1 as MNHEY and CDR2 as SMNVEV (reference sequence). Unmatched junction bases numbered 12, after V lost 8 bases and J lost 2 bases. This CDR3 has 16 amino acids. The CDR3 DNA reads TGTGCCAGCTCACTAAAGGGGGCAGGGGCTGGAAACACCATATATTTT. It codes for CASSLKGAGAGNTIYF.

The CDR3 here is CASSSPLLGFETQYF. Here the CDR3 DNA reads TGTGCCAGCAGCAGCCCTCTCTTGGGATTCGAGACCCAGTACTTC. This chain uses TRBV2 with TRBJ2-5; the D is unclear. The CDR3 runs 15 residues. V was clipped by 6 bases and J by 5 bases, with 19 bases between them. Germline assignment: CDR1 SNHLY and CDR2 FYNNEI. Combining the CDR3 with reference TRBV2 and TRBJ2-5 gives the whole variable domain EPEVTQTPSHQVTQMGQEVILRCVPISNHLYFYWYRQILGQKVEFLVSFYNNEISEKSEIFDDQFSVERPDGSNFTLKIRSTKLEDSAMYFCASSSPLLGFETQYFGPGTRLLVL.

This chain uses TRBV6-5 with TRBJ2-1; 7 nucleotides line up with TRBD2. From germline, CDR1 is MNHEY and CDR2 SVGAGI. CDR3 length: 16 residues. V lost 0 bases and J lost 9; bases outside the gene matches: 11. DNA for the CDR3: TGTGCCAGCAGTTACTCCCCGGGAGGTTTTAGAGGTGAGCAGTTCTTC. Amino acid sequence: CASSYSPGGFRGEQFF.

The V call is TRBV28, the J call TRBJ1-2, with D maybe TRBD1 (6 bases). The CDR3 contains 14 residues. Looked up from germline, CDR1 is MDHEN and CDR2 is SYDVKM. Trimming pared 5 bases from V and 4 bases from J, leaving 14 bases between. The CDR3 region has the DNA TGTGCCAGCAGTGTAGCAGGGGTTACCTATGGCTACACCTTC. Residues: CASSVAGVTYGYTF.

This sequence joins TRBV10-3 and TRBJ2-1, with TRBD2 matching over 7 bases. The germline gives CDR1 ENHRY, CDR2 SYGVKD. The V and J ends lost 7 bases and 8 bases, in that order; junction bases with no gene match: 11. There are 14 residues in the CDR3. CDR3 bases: TGTGCCATCACTCCCGGCGGGGGAGTTTATGAGCAGTTCTTC. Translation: CAITPGGGVYEQFF.

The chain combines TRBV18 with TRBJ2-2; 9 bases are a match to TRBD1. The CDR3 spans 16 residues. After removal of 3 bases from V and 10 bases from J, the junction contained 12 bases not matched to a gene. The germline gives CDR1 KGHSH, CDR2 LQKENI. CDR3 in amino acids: CASSPTLMDRGPELFF. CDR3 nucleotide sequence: TGTGCCAGCTCACCTACTCTTATGGACAGGGGCCCGGAGCTGTTTTTT.

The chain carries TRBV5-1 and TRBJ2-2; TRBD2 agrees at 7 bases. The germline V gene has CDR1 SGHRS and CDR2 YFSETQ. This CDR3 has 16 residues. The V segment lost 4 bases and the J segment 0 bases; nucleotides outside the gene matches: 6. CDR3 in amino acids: CASSVQAGPNTGELFF. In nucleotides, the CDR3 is TGCGCCAGCAGCGTGCAAGCGGGGCCGAACACCGGGGAGCTGTTTTTT. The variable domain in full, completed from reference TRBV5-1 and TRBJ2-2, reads KAGVTQTPRYLIKTRGQQVTLSCSPISGHRSVSWYQQTPGQGLQFLFEYFSETQRNKGNFPGRFSGRQFSNSRSEMNVSTLELGDSALYLCASSVQAGPNTGELFFGEGSRLTVL.

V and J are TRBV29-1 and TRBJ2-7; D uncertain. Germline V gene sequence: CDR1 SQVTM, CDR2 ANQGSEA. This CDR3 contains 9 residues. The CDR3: CNYPYEQYF. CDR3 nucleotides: TGCAATTACCCCTACGAGCAGTACTTC.

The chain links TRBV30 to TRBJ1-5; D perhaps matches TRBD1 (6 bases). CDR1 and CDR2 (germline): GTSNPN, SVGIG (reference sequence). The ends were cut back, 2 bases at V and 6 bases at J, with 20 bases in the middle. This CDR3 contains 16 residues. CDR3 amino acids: CAWSSNRGPGSQPQHF. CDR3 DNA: TGTGCCTGGAGTAGTAATCGGGGGCCTGGTTCTCAGCCCCAGCATTTT.